The rows below give T cell receptor beta chains drawn from one sample of a study of shared clonotypes between healthy human individuals. This table comes from immunoSEQ multiplex PCR, and its TCRdb copy is limited to in-frame clones, with some not included. Among hundreds of thousands of clones listed, around 78% were seen once. The specimen sequenced was PBMCs. The receptor set was obtained from a woman in her forties in good health. Some clones in this sample may be carry-over from other donors' samples. Both conserved end residues are part of each CDR3.

V: TRBV11-3; J: TRBJ2-7; CDR3: CASSPGAGAGYEQYF
V: TRBV6-5; J: TRBJ1-2; CDR3: CASARQGSFYGYTF
V: TRBV4-1; J: TRBJ2-1; CDR3: CASSQDPGQSSYNEQFF
V: TRBV5-1; J: TRBJ1-3; CDR3: CASSLEGASGNTIYF
V: TRBV7-9; J: TRBJ1-4; CDR3: CASSLAGVEKLFF
V: TRBV5-4; J: TRBJ2-7; CDR3: CASSRSGRGLYEQYF
V: TRBV5-1; J: TRBJ1-4; CDR3: CASSPLTGSGEKLFF
V: TRBV27; J: TRBJ1-6; CDR3: CASSFGTRGDSPLHF
V: TRBV19; J: TRBJ1-5; CDR3: CASSSSGTQPQHF
V: TRBV5-1; J: TRBJ2-2; CDR3: CASSSRLAGGAGTGELFF
V: TRBV7-2; J: TRBJ2-2; CDR3: CASSSAINTGELFF
V: TRBV7-8; J: TRBJ1-1; CDR3: CASSSMALGGAFF
V: TRBV27; J: NA; CDR3: CASSTPATPNEQFF
V: TRBV28; J: TRBJ1-5; CDR3: CASSTGEFGNQPQHF
V: TRBV7-2; J: TRBJ2-5; CDR3: CASSLERTKTQYF
V: TRBV18; J: TRBJ2-5; CDR3: CASSPPSAGWETQYF
V: TRBV11-2; J: TRBJ2-5; CDR3: CASSKVGGQETQYF
V: TRBV28; J: TRBJ2-2; CDR3: CASSLDGSGELFF
V: TRBV5-1; J: TRBJ2-1; CDR3: CASSPRLAGGPYNEQFF
V: TRBV5-1; J: TRBJ1-4; CDR3: CASSLGGAGGTNEKLFF
V: TRBV12-5; J: TRBJ2-1; CDR3: CASGSHFGGGSYNEQFF
V: TRBV2; J: TRBJ1-1; CDR3: CASRWFKDEAFF
V: TRBV29-1; J: TRBJ1-2; CDR3: CSVDRSTGSKYGDTF
V: TRBV6-4; J: TRBJ2-3; CDR3: CASSYNPTDTQYF
V: TRBV18; J: TRBJ1-2; CDR3: CASSPDGGVGYTF
V: TRBV2; J: TRBJ2-7; CDR3: CASSRDFPEQYF
V: TRBV30; J: TRBJ2-7; CDR3: CAWKRASGEQYF
V: TRBV11-3; J: TRBJ2-3; CDR3: CASSRSGSDPDTQYF
V: TRBV21-1; J: TRBJ2-5; CDR3: CASSKVGTAKETQYF
V: TRBV28; J: TRBJ2-7; CDR3: CASSLPGSSINEQYF
V: TRBV5-4; J: TRBJ2-3; CDR3: CASSQTSGGPDTQYF
V: TRBV30; J: NA; CDR3: CAWREYGTYEQYF
V: TRBV10-3; J: TRBJ1-2; CDR3: CAISESTGYGYTF
V: TRBV2; J: TRBJ2-7; CDR3: CASRWSTTYEQYF
V: TRBV19; J: TRBJ2-3; CDR3: CASRGHGTDTQYF
V: TRBV27; J: TRBJ2-2; CDR3: CASSTRDSLSGELFF
V: TRBV18; J: TRBJ1-3; CDR3: CASSPRFDTNSGNTIYF
V: TRBV19; J: TRBJ2-5; CDR3: CASQGRRATETQYF
V: TRBV5-1; J: TRBJ2-1; CDR3: CASSSLYLAGGGSEQFF
V: TRBV18; J: TRBJ1-5; CDR3: CASPGQSNQPQHF
V: TRBV28; J: TRBJ2-2; CDR3: CASSLRSLPGTGELFF
V: TRBV7-2; J: TRBJ2-7; CDR3: CASSLVVNSGYEQYF
V: TRBV7-2; J: TRBJ2-2; CDR3: CASSLVAGSGTGELFF
V: TRBV10-3; J: TRBJ1-5; CDR3: CAIQGTGLHQPQHF
V: TRBV5-1; J: TRBJ1-1; CDR3: CASSPQGKEAFF
V: TRBV5-5; J: TRBJ1-2; CDR3: CASSQDFGDRDYGYTF
V: TRBV6-1; J: TRBJ1-1; CDR3: CASSGQGRTEAFF
V: TRBV29-1; J: TRBJ2-2; CDR3: CSVYGPDTGELFF
V: TRBV30; J: TRBJ2-7; CDR3: CAWSKGNYEQYF
V: TRBV10-1; J: TRBJ1-1; CDR3: CASRKAVDTEAFF
V: TRBV4-3; J: TRBJ1-4; CDR3: CASSHGQGGNEKLFF
V: TRBV28; J: TRBJ2-3; CDR3: CASSLDLAGVGTQYF